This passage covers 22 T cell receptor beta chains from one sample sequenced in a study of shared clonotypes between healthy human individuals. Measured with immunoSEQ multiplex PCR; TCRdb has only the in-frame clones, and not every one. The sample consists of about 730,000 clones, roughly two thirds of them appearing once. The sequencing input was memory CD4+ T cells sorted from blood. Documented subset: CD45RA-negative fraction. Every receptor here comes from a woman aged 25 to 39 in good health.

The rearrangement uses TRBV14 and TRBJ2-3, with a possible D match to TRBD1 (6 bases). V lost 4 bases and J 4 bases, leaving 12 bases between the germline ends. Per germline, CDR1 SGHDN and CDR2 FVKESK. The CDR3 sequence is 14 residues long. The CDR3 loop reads CASSLTGFADTQYF. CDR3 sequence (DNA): TGTGCCAGCAGCCTGACAGGTTTCGCAGATACGCAGTATTTT. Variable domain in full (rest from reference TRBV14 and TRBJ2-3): EAGVTQFPSHSVIEKGQTVTLRCDPISGHDNLYWYRRVMGKEIKFLLHFVKESKQDESGMPNNRFLAERTGGTYSTLKVQPAELEDSGVYFCASSLTGFADTQYFGPGTRLTVL.

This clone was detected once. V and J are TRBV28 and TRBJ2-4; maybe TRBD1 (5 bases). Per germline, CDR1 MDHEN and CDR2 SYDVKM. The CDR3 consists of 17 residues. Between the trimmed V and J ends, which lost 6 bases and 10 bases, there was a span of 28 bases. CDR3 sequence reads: CASRPFGARTRERIQYF. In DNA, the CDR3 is TGTGCCAGCAGACCCTTTGGGGCCCGCACCCGAGAAAGGATTCAGTACTTC. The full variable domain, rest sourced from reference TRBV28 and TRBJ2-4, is DVKVTQSSRYLVKRTGEKVFLECVQDMDHENMFWYRQDPGLGLRLIYFSYDVKMKEKGDIPEGYSVSREKKERFSLILESASTNQTSMYLCASRPFGARTRERIQYFGAGTRLSVL.

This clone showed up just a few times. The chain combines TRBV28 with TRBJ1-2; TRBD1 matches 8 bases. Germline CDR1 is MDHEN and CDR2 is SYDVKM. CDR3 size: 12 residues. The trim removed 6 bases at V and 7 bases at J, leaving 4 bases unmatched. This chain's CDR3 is CASSRTGRGYTF. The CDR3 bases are TGTGCCAGCAGCAGGACAGGGCGTGGCTACACCTTC.

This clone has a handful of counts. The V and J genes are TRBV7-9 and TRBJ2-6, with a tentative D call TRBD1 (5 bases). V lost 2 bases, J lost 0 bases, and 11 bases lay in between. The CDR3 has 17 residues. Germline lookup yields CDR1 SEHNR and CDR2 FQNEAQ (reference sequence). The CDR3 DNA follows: TGTGCCAGCAGCTTAAGGACATCTACCTCTGGGGCCAACGTCCTGACTTTC. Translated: CASSLRTSTSGANVLTF.

CDR3 DNA: TGTGCCAGCAGCTTCCTCGGGACTAGCGGCAATGAGCAGTTCTTC. Its translation: CASSFLGTSGNEQFF. The chain is built from TRBV28 and TRBJ2-1; 11 bases are a match to TRBD2. This CDR3 comprises 15 residues. CDR1 and CDR2 from the germline V gene are MDHEN and SYDVKM. V was clipped by 6 bases and J by 6 bases; unmatched bases: 7. Drawing the rest from reference TRBV28 and TRBJ2-1, the complete variable domain is DVKVTQSSRYLVKRTGEKVFLECVQDMDHENMFWYRQDPGLGLRLIYFSYDVKMKEKGDIPEGYSVSREKKERFSLILESASTNQTSMYLCASSFLGTSGNEQFFGPGTRLTVL.

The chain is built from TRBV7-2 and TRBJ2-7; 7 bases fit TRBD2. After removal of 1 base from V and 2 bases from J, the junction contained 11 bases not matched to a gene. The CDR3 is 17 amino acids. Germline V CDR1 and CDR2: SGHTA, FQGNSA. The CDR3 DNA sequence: TGTGCCAGCAGCTTAGGTGGCGGGGGACTCCTCCCCTACGAGCAGTACTTC. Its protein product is CASSLGGGGLLPYEQYF.

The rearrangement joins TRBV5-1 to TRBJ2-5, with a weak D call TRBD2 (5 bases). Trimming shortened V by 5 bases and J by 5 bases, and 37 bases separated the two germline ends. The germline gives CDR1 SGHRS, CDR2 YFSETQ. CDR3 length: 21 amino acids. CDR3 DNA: TGCGCCAGCAGTACGTCCCCCGTGGCTAGCAGACCTTCTAGAGGCGTGGAGACCCAGTACTTC. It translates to CASSTSPVASRPSRGVETQYF.

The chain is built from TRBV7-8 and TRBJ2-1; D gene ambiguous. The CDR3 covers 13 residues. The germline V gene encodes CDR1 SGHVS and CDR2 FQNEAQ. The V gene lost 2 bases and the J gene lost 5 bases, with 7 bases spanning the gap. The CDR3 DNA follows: TGTGCCAGCAGCTTAAACCCCCACAATGAGCAGTTCTTC. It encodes CASSLNPHNEQFF.

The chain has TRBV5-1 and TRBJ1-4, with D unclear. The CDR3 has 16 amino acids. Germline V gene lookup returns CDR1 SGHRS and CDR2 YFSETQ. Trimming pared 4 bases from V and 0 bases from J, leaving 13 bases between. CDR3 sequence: CASSRSGDTTNEKLFF. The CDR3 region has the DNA TGCGCCAGCAGCCGGAGTGGAGACACAACTAATGAAAAACTGTTTTTT.

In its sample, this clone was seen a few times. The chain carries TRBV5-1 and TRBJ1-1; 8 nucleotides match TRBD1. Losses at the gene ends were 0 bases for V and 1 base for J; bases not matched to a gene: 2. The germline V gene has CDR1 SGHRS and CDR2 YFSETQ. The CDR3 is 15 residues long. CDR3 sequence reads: CASSLADRENTEAFF. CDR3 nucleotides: TGCGCCAGCAGCTTGGCGGACAGGGAGAACACTGAAGCTTTCTTT.

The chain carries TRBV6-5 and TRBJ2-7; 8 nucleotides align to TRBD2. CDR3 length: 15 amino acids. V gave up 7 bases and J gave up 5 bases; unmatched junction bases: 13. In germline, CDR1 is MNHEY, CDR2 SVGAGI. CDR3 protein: CASIQPSSGSNEQYF. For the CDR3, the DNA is TGTGCCAGCATTCAACCTTCTAGCGGGTCCAACGAGCAGTACTTC.

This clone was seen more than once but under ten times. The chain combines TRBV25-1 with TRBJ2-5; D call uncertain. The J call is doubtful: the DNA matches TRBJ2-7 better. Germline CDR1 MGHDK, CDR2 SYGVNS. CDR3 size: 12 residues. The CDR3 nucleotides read TGTGCCAGCAGTGGGTCGAGAGACGAGCAGTACTTC. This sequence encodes CASSGSRDEQYF.

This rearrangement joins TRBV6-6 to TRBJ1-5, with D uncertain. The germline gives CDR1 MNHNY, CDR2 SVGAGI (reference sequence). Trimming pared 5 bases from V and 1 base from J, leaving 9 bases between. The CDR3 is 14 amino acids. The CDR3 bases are TGTGCCAGCAGTGCGGGGAGGAGCAATCAGCCCCAGCATTTT. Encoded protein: CASSAGRSNQPQHF.

The CDR3 reads CASSVPGLAGGLTYEQYF. The CDR3 region has the DNA TGTGCCAGCAGTGTCCCGGGACTAGCGGGAGGGCTAACCTACGAGCAGTACTTC. The chain recombines TRBV6-1 with TRBJ2-7, with 16 bases lining up with TRBD2. This CDR3 comprises 18 residues. Germline trimming cut 4 bases from V and 2 bases from J; bases unmatched to any gene: 8. Germline V gene sequence: CDR1 MNHNS, CDR2 SASEGT.

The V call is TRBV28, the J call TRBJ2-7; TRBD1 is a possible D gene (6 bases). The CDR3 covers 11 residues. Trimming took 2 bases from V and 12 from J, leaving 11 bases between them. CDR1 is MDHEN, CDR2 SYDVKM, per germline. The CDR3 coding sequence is TGTGCCAGCAGTTTAAGAGACAGGTGGTACTTC. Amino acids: CASSLRDRWYF.

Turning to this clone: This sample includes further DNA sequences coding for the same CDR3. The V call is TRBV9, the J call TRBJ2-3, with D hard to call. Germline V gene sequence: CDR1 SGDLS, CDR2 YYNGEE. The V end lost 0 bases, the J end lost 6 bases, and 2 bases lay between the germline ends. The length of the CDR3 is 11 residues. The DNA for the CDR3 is TGTGCCAGCAGCGTAGAGGATACGCAGTATTTT. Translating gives CASSVEDTQYF. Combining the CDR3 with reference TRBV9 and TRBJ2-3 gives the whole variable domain DSGVTQTPKHLITATGQRVTLRCSPRSGDLSVYWYQQSLDQGLQFLIQYYNGEERAKGNILERFSAQQFPDLHSELNLSSLELGDSALYFCASSVEDTQYFGPGTRLTVL.

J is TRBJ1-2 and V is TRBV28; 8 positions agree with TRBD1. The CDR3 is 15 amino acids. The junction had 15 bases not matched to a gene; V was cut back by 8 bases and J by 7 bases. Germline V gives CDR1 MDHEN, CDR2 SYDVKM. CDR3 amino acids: CASHPPADRGPGYTF. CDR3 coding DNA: TGTGCCAGCCACCCCCCCGCAGACAGGGGACCTGGCTACACCTTC.

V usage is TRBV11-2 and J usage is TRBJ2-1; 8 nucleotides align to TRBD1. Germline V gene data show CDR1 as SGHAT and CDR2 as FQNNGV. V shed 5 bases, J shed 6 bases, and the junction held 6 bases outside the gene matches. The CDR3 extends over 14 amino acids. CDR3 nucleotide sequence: TGTGCCAGCAGCCAGACAACAGGGGGCAATGAGCAGTTCTTC. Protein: CASSQTTGGNEQFF.

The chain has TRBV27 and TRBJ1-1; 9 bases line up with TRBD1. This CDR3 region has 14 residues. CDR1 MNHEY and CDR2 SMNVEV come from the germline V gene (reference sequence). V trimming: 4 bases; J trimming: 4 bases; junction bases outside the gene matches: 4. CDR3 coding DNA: TGTGCCAGCAGTTGGGACAGGGAGTCCACTGAAGCTTTCTTT. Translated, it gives CASSWDRESTEAFF.

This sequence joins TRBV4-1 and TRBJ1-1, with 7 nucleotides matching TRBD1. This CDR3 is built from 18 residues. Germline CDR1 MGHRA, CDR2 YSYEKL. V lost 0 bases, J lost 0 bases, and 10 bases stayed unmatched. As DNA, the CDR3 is TGCGCCAGCAGCCAAGATTCCGGGGCCAGGGGGATGAACACTGAAGCTTTCTTT. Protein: CASSQDSGARGMNTEAFF.

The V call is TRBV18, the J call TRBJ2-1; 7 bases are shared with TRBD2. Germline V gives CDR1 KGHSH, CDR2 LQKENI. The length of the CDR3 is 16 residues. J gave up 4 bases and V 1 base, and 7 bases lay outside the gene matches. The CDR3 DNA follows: TGTGCCAGCTCACCACTAGCTAGCGGAGTATACAATGAGCAGTTCTTC. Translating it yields CASSPLASGVYNEQFF.

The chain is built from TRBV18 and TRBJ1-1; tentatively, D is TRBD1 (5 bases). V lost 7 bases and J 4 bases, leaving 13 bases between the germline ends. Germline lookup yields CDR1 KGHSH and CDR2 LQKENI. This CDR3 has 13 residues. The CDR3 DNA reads TGTGCCAGCTACCAGGGTCGGGGCACTGAAGCTTTCTTT. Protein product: CASYQGRGTEAFF.